These 29 T cell receptor beta chains were all obtained from the same sample, sequenced in a study of cytotoxic CD8 clonotypes in ibrutinib-treated CLL. Profiling relied on immunoSEQ multiplex PCR, and the TCRdb table lists in-frame clones only, not all of them. Here the sample spans about 120,000 clones, about 50% being singletons. Here the sequenced sample was PBMCs, taken after 24 months of ibrutinib treatment. The source of these receptors is a human donor with chronic lymphocytic leukemia.

The rearrangement uses TRBV7-2 and TRBJ1-2, with D possibly TRBD1 on 5 matching bases. The CDR3 runs to 13 residues. V was cut by 4 bases and J by 3 bases, with 9 bases left in between. Germline V gene sequence: CDR1 SGHTA, CDR2 FQGNSA. The CDR3 is CASSSSGYYGYTF. CDR3 DNA sequence: TGTGCCAGCAGCTCCTCAGGGTACTATGGCTACACCTTC.

The CDR3 here is CSARDGHEQYF. CDR3 coding DNA: TGCAGTGCTAGAGATGGGCACGAGCAGTACTTC. The rearrangement uses TRBV20-1 and TRBJ2-7; D gene ambiguous. With 0 bases removed from V and 5 bases from J, the gap between germline ends came to 5 bases. CDR3 size: 11 residues. CDR1 is DFQATT and CDR2 is SNEGSKA in the germline V gene (reference sequence).

The rearrangement links TRBV4-1 to TRBJ1-1, with 10 bases identical to TRBD1. CDR1 is MGHRA and CDR2 is YSYEKL in the germline V gene. V lost 7 bases and J lost 7; bases outside the gene matches: 6. The CDR3 loop spans 13 amino acids. CDR3: CASNHRDRGEAFF. CDR3 sequence (DNA): TGCGCCAGCAATCACCGGGACAGGGGTGAAGCTTTCTTT.

This clone was detected only a few times. The chain is built from TRBV25-1 and TRBJ1-1; D is uncertain. The germline V and J ends were trimmed by 6 bases and 10 bases, with 12 bases remaining between them. CDR3 length: 11 amino acids. CDR1 is MGHDK, CDR2 SYGVNS, per germline. The CDR3, as DNA: TGTGCCAGCAGCGCAAAAAGCAGAGCTTTCTTT. Translating it yields CASSAKSRAFF.

The table lists this clone with a few counts. The CDR3 sequence is CASKLRDTQYF. In nucleotides, the CDR3 is TGTGCCAGCAAGCTTCGGGATACGCAGTATTTT. The chain joins TRBV25-1 to TRBJ2-3; no firm D call. The germline V gene has CDR1 MGHDK and CDR2 SYGVNS. This CDR3 comprises 11 residues. Trimming took 7 bases from V and 6 from J, leaving 8 bases between them.

The chain links TRBV14 to TRBJ2-1; D not certain. CDR1 and CDR2 (germline): SGHDN, FVKESK. The V gene lost 2 bases and the J gene lost 0 bases, with 11 bases spanning the gap. The CDR3 totals 16 residues. The DNA of the CDR3 is TGTGCCAGCAGCCAAAGGGCCTTCTTCTCCTACAATGAGCAGTTCTTC. It yields the protein CASSQRAFFSYNEQFF.

The count of this clone is one. This chain links TRBV29-1 with TRBJ2-7, with D possibly matching TRBD2 (7 bases). V was clipped by 3 bases and J by 6 bases, with 15 bases between them. Germline V CDR1 and CDR2: SQVTM, ANQGSEA. The CDR3 runs 13 residues. The CDR3: CSVEEGGHIEQYF. Written as DNA, the CDR3 is TGCAGCGTTGAGGAGGGGGGGCATATCGAGCAGTACTTC.

The sample holds a few counts of this clone. The chain combines TRBV7-3 with TRBJ2-5; 7 bases map to TRBD1. CDR1 SGHTA and CDR2 FQGTGA come from the germline V gene. The CDR3 has 13 residues. The junction had 10 bases not matched to a gene; V was cut back by 9 bases and J by 6 bases. The DNA for the CDR3 is TGTGCCAGTTTCCAAGGGGGCGCGCAGACCCAGTACTTC. This gives the protein CASFQGGAQTQYF.

This clone was found once. This chain links TRBV7-9 with TRBJ2-1, with 9 positions matching TRBD1. The CDR3 is made up of 17 amino acids. V shed 5 bases and J 7 bases; nucleotides not matched to a gene: 15. The germline CDR1 and CDR2 sequences are SEHNR and FQNEAQ (reference sequence). In DNA, the CDR3 is TGTGCCAGCAGCCCCGAGTTAGTCGGGACAGGGATTAATGAGCAGTTCTTC. This encodes CASSPELVGTGINEQFF.

The table lists this clone with a few counts. The CDR3: CASSLGGGGSYEQYF. CDR3 bases: TGTGCCAGCAGTTTAGGTGGGGGCGGTTCCTACGAGCAGTACTTC. The rearrangement uses TRBV28 and TRBJ2-7; the D gene is possibly TRBD1 (6 bases). CDR3 length: 15 amino acids. Between the trimmed V and J ends, which lost 2 bases and 1 base, there was a span of 12 bases. Germline-derived CDR1 and CDR2 are MDHEN and SYDVKM.

The chain joins TRBV6-1 to TRBJ2-5, with D unclear. Germline CDR1 MNHNS, CDR2 SASEGT. V lost 8 bases and J 5 bases, leaving 6 bases between the germline ends. The CDR3 loop spans 10 amino acids. CDR3 sequence: CASSVETQYF. The CDR3 DNA reads as TGTGCCAGCTCGGTGGAGACCCAGTACTTC.

The sample holds one count of this clone. This chain connects TRBV18 to TRBJ2-2; a weak D match, TRBD1 (6 bases). Germline values: CDR1 KGHSH, CDR2 LQKENI. V gave up 4 bases and J gave up 3 bases, with 12 bases separating them. The CDR3 extends over 15 amino acids. CDR3 DNA: TGTGCCAGCTCACAGTGGACAGTCCACACCGGGGAGCTGTTTTTT. As protein: CASSQWTVHTGELFF.

This chain uses TRBV5-4 with TRBJ1-2; D is possibly TRBD1 (6 bases). CDR3 length equals 16 residues. The germline CDR1 and CDR2 sequences are SGHNT and YYREEE (reference sequence). The V gene lost 4 bases and the J gene lost 0 bases, with 16 bases spanning the gap. DNA of the CDR3: TGTGCCAGCAGCGGGTATAACAGGGAAGCTAACTATGGCTACACCTTC. This translates into CASSGYNREANYGYTF. Full variable domain (missing parts from reference TRBV5-4 and TRBJ1-2): ETGVTQSPTHLIKTRGQQVTLRCSSQSGHNTVSWYQQALGQGPQFIFQYYREEENGRGNFPPRFSGLQFPNYSSELNVNALELDDSALYLCASSGYNREANYGYTFGSGTRLTVV.

The chain's CDR3 is CASSPGSPHGYTF. The DNA of the CDR3 is TGCGCCAGCAGTCCAGGGTCACCGCATGGCTACACCTTC. The chain links TRBV5-1 to TRBJ1-2; possible D gene TRBD1, 5 bases. The V and J ends lost 5 bases and 6 bases respectively, with 14 bases between them. Germline values: CDR1 SGHRS, CDR2 YFSETQ. The CDR3 sequence is 13 residues long.

The chain carries TRBV6-5 and TRBJ1-5, with 7 bases identical to TRBD1. The length of the CDR3 is 15 residues. With V trimmed by 6 bases and J by 1 base, 6 bases remained unmatched. Germline V gives CDR1 MNHEY, CDR2 SVGAGI. The CDR3 coding sequence is TGTGCCAGCAGGCGACAGGGTACAAGCAATCAGCCCCAGCATTTT. Translation gives CASRRQGTSNQPQHF.

This clone showed up many times. The chain carries TRBV30 and TRBJ2-3; TRBD2 agrees at 9 bases. V trimming: 3 bases; J trimming: 1 base; junction bases outside the gene matches: 11. Germline CDR1 GTSNPN, CDR2 SVGIG (reference sequence). This CDR3 spans 17 amino acids. The CDR3 reads CAWRPELLAGGTDTQYF. The CDR3 DNA is TGTGCCTGGAGGCCAGAACTCTTAGCGGGGGGCACAGATACGCAGTATTTT.

This chain joins TRBV18 and TRBJ1-2; tentatively, D is TRBD1 (5 bases). CDR3 length: 14 amino acids. Trimming stripped 1 base from V and 4 bases from J, with 10 bases between. Germline V gene lookup returns CDR1 KGHSH and CDR2 LQKENI. In DNA, the CDR3 is TGTGCCAGCTCACCACAAGGGGAAACCTATGGCTACACCTTC. Protein product: CASSPQGETYGYTF.

V is TRBV5-4 and J is TRBJ2-7; 13 nucleotides match TRBD2. The V and J ends lost 2 bases and 2 bases, in that order; junction bases with no gene match: 7. The CDR3 loop spans 17 amino acids. CDR1 is SGHNT, CDR2 YYREEE, per germline (reference sequence). For the CDR3, the DNA is TGTGCCAGCAGCTTTCCCGGGACTAGCGGGAACACCTACGAGCAGTACTTC. This sequence encodes CASSFPGTSGNTYEQYF. Full variable domain (missing parts from reference TRBV5-4 and TRBJ2-7): ETGVTQSPTHLIKTRGQQVTLRCSSQSGHNTVSWYQQALGQGPQFIFQYYREEENGRGNFPPRFSGLQFPNYSSELNVNALELDDSALYLCASSFPGTSGNTYEQYFGPGTRLTVT.

As regards this clone: Here the CDR3 omits its conserved ending phenylalanine or tryptophan, so a read error is the likely source. The limits of the CDR3 on the DNA are not certain, so only TCRdb's listed CDR3 is given. The rearrangement joins TRBV29-1 to TRBJ2-4; the table assigns TRBD2, which was not confirmed against the DNA. Germline-derived CDR1 and CDR2 are SQVTM and ANQGSEA. The CDR3 spans 8 residues, counting both ends. The CDR3 region is CSVEDWRS.

The sample holds a few counts of this clone. The V call is TRBV10-3, the J call TRBJ2-7, with D maybe TRBD1 (6 bases). This CDR3 region has 14 residues. Germline values: CDR1 ENHRY, CDR2 SYGVKD. V lost 6 bases, J lost 2 bases, and 14 bases lay in between. This CDR3 is CAISHSTGTYEQYF. DNA for the CDR3: TGTGCCATCAGCCATTCGACAGGAACCTACGAGCAGTACTTC.

The CDR3 sequence: CSVDRGSYKRETQYF. For the CDR3, the DNA is TGCAGCGTTGACAGGGGGTCCTACAAGAGAGAGACCCAGTACTTC. The chain links TRBV29-1 to TRBJ2-5, with TRBD1 matching over 7 bases. Germline CDR1 and CDR2: SQVTM and ANQGSEA. The V segment lost 3 bases and the J segment 4 bases; nucleotides outside the gene matches: 11. This CDR3 contains 15 residues.

This clone was observed a handful of times. The rearrangement joins TRBV5-1 to TRBJ1-6; D might be TRBD1 (5 bases). The CDR3 is made up of 14 amino acids. V lost 0 bases to trimming and J lost 9 bases, with 10 bases between them. CDR1 is SGHRS and CDR2 is YFSETQ in the germline V gene. The CDR3 here is CASSLGGVGSPLHF. The CDR3 region has the DNA TGCGCCAGCAGCTTGGGAGGGGTAGGTTCACCCCTCCACTTT.

This chain links TRBV10-3 with TRBJ2-1; D is unclear. V was trimmed by 1 base and J by 5 bases, leaving 0 bases between them. The CDR3 loop spans 11 amino acids. Germline CDR1 reads ENHRY; CDR2 reads SYGVKD. CDR3 nucleotides: TGTGCCATCAGTGAGTACAATGAGCAGTTCTTC. Residues: CAISEYNEQFF.

The chain couples TRBV7-6 to TRBJ1-1, with a tentative D call TRBD1 (6 bases). The CDR3 totals 17 residues. Germline loops: CDR1 SGHVS, CDR2 FNYEAQ. The V and J ends lost 3 bases and 4 bases respectively, with 21 bases between them. The CDR3 spells CASSLTRGRDGGTEAFF. The CDR3 DNA reads TGTGCCAGCAGCTTGACACGGGGGCGGGATGGGGGCACTGAAGCTTTCTTT.

This clone was recorded at least ten times. V is TRBV7-9 and J is TRBJ1-1, with D uncertain. V lost 1 base, J lost 1 base, and 7 bases lay in between. This CDR3 has 14 amino acids. Germline CDR1 is SEHNR and CDR2 is FQNEAQ (reference sequence). The CDR3 DNA follows: TGTGCCAGCAGCTTAGGGGCCTGGAACACTGAAGCTTTCTTT. Residues: CASSLGAWNTEAFF.

In its sample, this clone was seen once. The gene calls are TRBV5-4 and TRBJ2-7, with TRBD2 as a possible D gene (6 bases). This CDR3 has 14 residues. The V gene lost 1 base and the J gene lost 2 bases, with 10 bases spanning the gap. The V gene's germline CDR1 is SGHNT and CDR2 YYREEE (reference sequence). CDR3 sequence reads: CASSLYGGTYEQYF. In nucleotides, the CDR3 is TGTGCCAGCAGCTTGTATGGGGGGACCTACGAGCAGTACTTC.

The chain couples TRBV28 to TRBJ1-2, with 8 bases matching TRBD1. The germline gives CDR1 MDHEN, CDR2 SYDVKM. V dropped 5 bases and J dropped 0; count of bases not matched to a gene: 5. The CDR3 covers 15 residues. This CDR3 is CASSRTGRANYGYTF. The CDR3 DNA reads as TGTGCCAGCAGTCGGACAGGGAGGGCTAACTATGGCTACACCTTC.

The chain has TRBV7-9 and TRBJ2-1; 14 bases are a match to TRBD2. The CDR3 spans 16 residues. V lost 2 bases and J lost 10; bases outside the gene matches: 7. The V gene's germline CDR1 is SEHNR and CDR2 FQNEAQ (reference sequence). The CDR3, as DNA: TGTGCCAGCAGCTTAACCACGGGACTAGCGGGGGAAGAGCAGTTCTTC. Its translation is CASSLTTGLAGEEQFF.

In this sample, this clone turned up a few times. The chain uses TRBV29-1 and TRBJ1-5; D perhaps matches TRBD1 (6 bases). V lost 6 bases and J lost 2, with 14 bases in between. Germline values: CDR1 SQVTM, CDR2 ANQGSEA. This CDR3 contains 14 residues. Written as DNA, the CDR3 is TGCAGCGTGGGCGTTGGGGGCGGCAATCAGCCCCAGCATTTT. It translates to CSVGVGGGNQPQHF. Filled out from reference TRBV29-1 and TRBJ1-5, the complete variable domain reads SAVISQKPSRDICQRGTSLTIQCQVDSQVTMMFWYRQQPGQSLTLIATANQGSEATYESGFVIDKFPISRPNLTFSTLTVSNMSPEDSSIYLCSVGVGGGNQPQHFGDGTRLSIL.